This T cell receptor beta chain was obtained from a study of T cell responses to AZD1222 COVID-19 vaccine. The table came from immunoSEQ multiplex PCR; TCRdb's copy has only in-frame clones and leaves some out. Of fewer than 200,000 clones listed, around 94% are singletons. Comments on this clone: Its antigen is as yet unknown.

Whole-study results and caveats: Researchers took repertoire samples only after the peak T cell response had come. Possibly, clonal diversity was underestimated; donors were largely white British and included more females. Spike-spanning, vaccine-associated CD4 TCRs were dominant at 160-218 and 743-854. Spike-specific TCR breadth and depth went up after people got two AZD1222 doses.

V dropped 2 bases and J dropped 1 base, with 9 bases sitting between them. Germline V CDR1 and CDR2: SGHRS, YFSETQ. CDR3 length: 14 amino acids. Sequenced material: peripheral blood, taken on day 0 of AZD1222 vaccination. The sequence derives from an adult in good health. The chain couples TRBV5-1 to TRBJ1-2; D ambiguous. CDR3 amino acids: CASSLTQFNYGYTF. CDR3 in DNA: TGCGCCAGCAGCTTAACACAGTTTAACTATGGCTACACCTTC.